The source of this T cell receptor (beta chain) is a study of shared clonotypes between healthy human individuals. Assay used: immunoSEQ multiplex PCR; TCRdb lists only in-frame clones, some missing. The table shows more than 2,000,000 clones, with around nine tenths occurring only once. V lost 8 bases, J lost 4 bases, and 11 bases lay in between. The germline gives CDR1 ENHRY, CDR2 SYGVKD. The CDR3 covers 12 residues. The rearrangement uses TRBV10-3 and TRBJ1-2; D call uncertain. This TCR derives from a man aged 18 to 30 in good health. Sequencing was done on a sample of naive CD4+ T cells sorted from blood. Subset of the sample: CD45RA+ positively selected. The CDR3 sequence is CAISTESYGYTF. The CDR3 coding sequence is TGTGCCATCTCCACAGAGAGCTATGGCTACACCTTC.